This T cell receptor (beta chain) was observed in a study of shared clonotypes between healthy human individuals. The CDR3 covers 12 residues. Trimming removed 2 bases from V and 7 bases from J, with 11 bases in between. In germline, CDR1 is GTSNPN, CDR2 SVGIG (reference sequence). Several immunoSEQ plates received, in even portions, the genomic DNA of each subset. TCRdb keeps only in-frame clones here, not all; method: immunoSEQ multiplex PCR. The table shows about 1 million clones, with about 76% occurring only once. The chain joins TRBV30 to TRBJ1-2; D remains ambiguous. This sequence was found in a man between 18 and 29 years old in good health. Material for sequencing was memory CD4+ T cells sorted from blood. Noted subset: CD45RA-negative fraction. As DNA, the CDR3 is TGTGCCTGGAGTCCTGAATGGCGTGGCTACACCTTC. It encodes CAWSPEWRGYTF.